This T cell receptor (beta chain) was profiled in a study of blood T cells in healthy people across ages. This clonotype was picked up one time. At one end the junction does not follow the germline gene, possibly because of a read error. Germline CDR1 MGHRA, CDR2 YSYEKL. This CDR3 region has 12 residues. A sample-barcoded 5' primer and a J-beta primer mix were used in a second PCR of roughly 7 to 11 cycles. TCRdb reanalysed the 5' RACE reads using MiXCR and keeps one entry per CDR3 protein. The sample holds hundreds of thousands of distinct CDR3 sequences, approximately 25% seen once. The same data also went into a second study, on T cells of mothers and their children.

The sequence came from a boy between 10 and 17 years old in good health. The chain has TRBV4-1 and TRBJ2-7; D could derive from TRBD1 or TRBD2 (6 bases each). Sequenced input: blood. In DNA form, the CDR3 reads TGCGCCAGCAGCCAAGAGGGGGGCCCAAGGGACTTC. Its translation: CASSQEGGPRDF.